These T cell receptor beta chains were read from a single sample in a study of cytomegalovirus exposure and HLA in healthy donors. This table comes from immunoSEQ multiplex PCR, and its TCRdb copy is limited to in-frame clones, with some not included. The table includes around 130,000 clones, under 85% detected once. Sample: PBMCs. The receptors stem from a man younger than 45 in good health and CMV-seronegative. The CDR3 runs from the conserved cysteine through the conserved F or W. The order of the fields is V gene, clone size, J gene, D gene, CDR3 DNA, CDR3 protein. A D gene is named only where the DNA matches it firmly. Expanded clones get a size class; other rows say once, few or many, or leave the size out.

TRBV7-2	NA	TRBJ2-7	NA	TGTGCCAGCAGCTTACTAGTTTCCCTCGAGCAGTACTTC	CASSLLVSLEQYF
TRBV10-3	NA	TRBJ2-2	NA	TGTGCCATCATGGAGCGCACCGGGGAGCTGTTTTTT	CAIMERTGELFF
TRBV2	NA	TRBJ1-2	NA	TGTGCCAGCAGTGAACGGGGGAGCTTCTTCTATGGCTACACCTTC	CASSERGSFFYGYTF
TRBV7-6	NA	TRBJ2-5	NA	TGTGCCAGCAGCCCAGGCCTCAGTGAGACCCAGTACTTC	CASSPGLSETQYF
TRBV6-4	NA	TRBJ1-1	NA	TGTGCCAGCAGTGACCTTTGGGGGCCGGGTGAAGCTTTCTTT	CASSDLWGPGEAFF
TRBV6-1	NA	TRBJ2-1	TRBD2	TGTGCCAGCAACAGACTAGCGGTCTCCTACAATGAGCAGTTCTTC	CASNRLAVSYNEQFF
TRBV10-3	few	TRBJ1-1	NA	TGTGCCATCAGTGAGCGGGTTCGAGGGTTCACTGAAGCTTTCTTT	CAISERVRGFTEAFF
TRBV5-4	NA	TRBJ1-1	NA	TGTGCCAGCAGCTTTCAGGGGCAGGACACTGAAGCTTTCTTT	CASSFQGQDTEAFF
TRBV5-1	once	TRBJ2-3	TRBD2	TGCGCCAGCAGCACGATAGCGGGACCTCTGGATACGCAGTATTTT	CASSTIAGPLDTQYF
TRBV5-1	NA	TRBJ2-5	TRBD1	TGCGCCAGCAGTCCGACAGGGGGTGGAGAGACCCAGTACTTC	CASSPTGGGETQYF
TRBV6-4	NA	TRBJ2-7	NA	TGTGCCAGCAGCCACCGGGACTCCTACGAGCAGTACTTC	CASSHRDSYEQYF
TRBV30	few	TRBJ1-6	TRBD1	TGTGCCTGGACCTTACTGGACAGGCAGAATTCACCCCTCCACTTT	CAWTLLDRQNSPLHF
TRBV29-1	NA	TRBJ1-1	NA	TGCAGCGTTGCTGGGCCGAACACTGAAGCTTTCTTT	CSVAGPNTEAFF
TRBV7-9	NA	TRBJ2-2	TRBD1	TGTGCCAGCAGCTCATGGACAGGGGATTTCACCGGGGAGCTGTTTTTT	CASSSWTGDFTGELFF
TRBV19	few	TRBJ1-4	NA	TGTGCCAGTAGTTGGTCGGTGGGCAATGAAAAACTGTTTTTT	CASSWSVGNEKLFF
TRBV10-3	few	TRBJ2-7	NA	TGTGCCATCACGGACACCAGCTCCTACGAGCAGTACTTC	CAITDTSSYEQYF
TRBV29-1	NA	TRBJ2-1	TRBD2	TGCAGCGTTGAGGGGACTAGCGGGAGGGGGAATGAGCAGTTCTTC	CSVEGTSGRGNEQFF
TRBV7-9	NA	TRBJ1-4	NA	TGTGCCAGCACTAACACAGGGAGAAAACTGTTTTTT	CASTNTGRKLFF
TRBV28	few	TRBJ2-7	TRBD1	TGTGCCAGCAGCTCCCCGGGACAGGGGGGTTCCTACGAGCAGTACTTC	CASSSPGQGGSYEQYF
TRBV5-1	few	TRBJ1-4	NA	TGCGCCAGCAGCTTACAGGGTGAGGATGAAAAACTGTTTTTT	CASSLQGEDEKLFF
TRBV7-3	NA	TRBJ1-1	NA	TGTGCCAGCAGCTTAAATGCGGGAGGGCTGAACACTGAAGCTTTCTTT	CASSLNAGGLNTEAFF
TRBV27	NA	TRBJ2-6	NA	TGTGCCGGCTGGGGCGGTGACTCTGGGGCCAACGTCCTGACTTTC	CAGWGGDSGANVLTF
TRBV9	NA	TRBJ2-3	TRBD2	TGTGCCAGCAGCGTAGGGAGTAGCGGGAGGTCAGATACGCAGTATTTT	CASSVGSSGRSDTQYF
TRBV5-1	NA	TRBJ1-1	NA	TGCGCCAGCAGCTTGTTACAGGGCGACACTGAAGCTTTCTTT	CASSLLQGDTEAFF
TRBV7-2	NA	TRBJ2-7	TRBD2	TGTGCCAGCAGCCTGGGACTAGCGGGAGACGGAAGTTACGAGCAGTACTTC	CASSLGLAGDGSYEQYF
TRBV9	NA	TRBJ2-5	NA	TGTGCCAGCAGCGTAGATGGGACTCCCGGCGAGACCCAGTACTTC	CASSVDGTPGETQYF
TRBV6-1	NA	TRBJ2-7	NA	TGTGCCAGCAGTGACAGATACGAGCAGTACTTC	CASSDRYEQYF
TRBV6-1	NA	TRBJ1-3	NA	TGTGCCAGCAGTGGACAGATCTCTGGAAACACCATATATTTT	CASSGQISGNTIYF
TRBV7-2	NA	TRBJ1-3	TRBD1	TGTGCCAGCAGCTTGGGGCCGCCAGGGGGAGGAAACACCATATATTTT	CASSLGPPGGGNTIYF
TRBV18	NA	TRBJ1-1	NA	TGTGCCAGCTCGCCACCTTTTAGGAACACTGAAGCTTTCTTT	CASSPPFRNTEAFF
TRBV30	NA	TRBJ1-5	TRBD1	TGTGCCTGGAGGGCAGGGGGAAATCAGCCCCAGCATTTT	CAWRAGGNQPQHF
TRBV27	NA	TRBJ2-5	NA	TGTGCCAGCAGTTTAGGAGGGCTTACAGAGACCCAGTACTTC	CASSLGGLTETQYF
TRBV30	NA	TRBJ2-2	NA	TGTGCCTGGAGTCTAGCCGGGGAGCTGTTTTTT	CAWSLAGELFF
TRBV5-6	NA	TRBJ2-5	TRBD2	TGTGCCAGCAGCTTGGATCCGGGAGGGTGGGAGACCCAGTACTTC	CASSLDPGGWETQYF
TRBV29-1	NA	TRBJ1-5	NA	TGCAGCGTTGCGGAGGGTCGGGATCAGCCCCAGCATTTT	CSVAEGRDQPQHF
TRBV5-1	NA	TRBJ1-1	TRBD1	TGCGCCAGCAAAATGGGACAGGAAGCTTTCTTT	CASKMGQEAFF
TRBV25-1	once	TRBJ1-2	NA	TGTGCCAGCTCCGACAGCTCCAACTACTATGGCTACACCTTC	CASSDSSNYYGYTF
TRBV7-6	NA	TRBJ1-1	NA	TGTGCCAGCAGCTCACCGGAGAAGAACACTGAAGCTTTCTTT	CASSSPEKNTEAFF
TRBV6-5	NA	TRBJ2-7	NA	TGTGCCACGTGGACAGCAGATTACGAGCAGTACTTC	CATWTADYEQYF
TRBV10-2	NA	TRBJ2-2	TRBD1	TGCGCCAGCGGGACAGCCTCGAACACCGGGGAGCTGTTTTTT	CASGTASNTGELFF
TRBV7-2	NA	TRBJ2-7	NA	TGTGCCAGCAGCTTAAGGGGGACGTTCAAGCCTTTAAACTCCTACGAGCAGTACTTC	CASSLRGTFKPLNSYEQYF
TRBV7-9	NA	TRBJ2-4	NA	TGTGCCAGCAGCCCAGGCGGGTGGGCCAAAAACATTCAGTACTTC	CASSPGGWAKNIQYF
TRBV20-1	NA	TRBJ2-7	NA	TGCAGTGCTTCTGGCCCCGAGCAGTACTTC	CSASGPEQYF
TRBV6-1	NA	TRBJ2-7	TRBD1	TGTGCCAGCAGTAGAGGACAGGGGGCATACGAGCAGTACTTC	CASSRGQGAYEQYF